This TCR beta chain derives from a study of T cell responses to AZD1222 COVID-19 vaccine. Across the study: Pooling covered second doses at about 4 or about 12 weeks.

Data came from immunoSEQ multiplex PCR; TCRdb stores just in-frame clones and leaves some out. Here the sample spans around 110,000 clones, more than 65% being singletons. CDR3 length: 13 amino acids. The germline V gene has CDR1 SEHNR and CDR2 FQNEAQ (reference sequence). Trimming pared 2 bases from V and 4 bases from J, leaving 8 bases between. The gene calls are TRBV7-9 and TRBJ1-1; tentative D call: TRBD1 (6 bases). The sample consisted of peripheral blood, taken on day 0 of AZD1222 vaccination. The sequence was collected from an adult in good health. CDR3 loop: CASSLQGFTEAFF. The CDR3 DNA sequence: TGTGCCAGCAGCTTACAGGGGTTCACTGAAGCTTTCTTT.